The 18 T cell receptor beta chains in this list originate from one sample, sequenced in a study of spatial heterogeneity in lung cancer. In TCRdb, the 5' RACE reads were re-called with MiXCR into one record per CDR3 protein. The data contain about 40,000 distinct CDR3 sequences, less than 5.5% of them seen just once; the ten biggest clones take up around 25%. Regarding time point: sample taken at primary tumor resection. Whole RNA, isolated from tumor, nontumor lung or frozen PBMC, was sequenced without prior sorting. This specimen consisted of PBMCs, obtained at surgery. Receptor source: a female donor with early-stage non-small cell lung cancer.

This clonotype was seen repeatedly, ten times or more. This sequence joins TRBV7-3 and TRBJ2-5; 10 bases line up with TRBD1. Germline-derived CDR1 and CDR2 are SGHTA and FQGTGA. V was clipped by 5 bases and J by 7 bases; unmatched bases: 10. The CDR3 loop spans 15 amino acids. In DNA form, the CDR3 reads TGTGCCAGCAGCCCCCTTGGACAGGGGGGAGGGACCCAGTACTTC. Protein sequence: CASSPLGQGGGTQYF.

This clonotype was recorded many times. CDR3 in amino acids: CASSLWTYEQYF. The CDR3 coding sequence is TGTGCCAGCAGTCTCTGGACCTACGAGCAGTACTTC. The V and J genes are TRBV12-3 or TRBV12-4 and TRBJ2-7; D unclear. V lost 5 bases to trimming and J lost 2 bases, with 7 bases between them. This CDR3 has 12 residues.

This clonotype occurred many times. The gene calls are TRBV28 and TRBJ2-2; 8 nucleotides align to TRBD1. Germline-derived CDR1 and CDR2 are MDHEN and SYDVKM. The ends lost 3 bases at V and 4 bases at J; junction bases unmatched: 13. The CDR3 consists of 18 residues. CDR3: CASSFINWGQVVTGELFF. Written as DNA, the CDR3 is TGTGCCAGCAGTTTTATCAACTGGGGACAGGTGGTCACCGGGGAGCTGTTTTTT.

The sample holds many counts of this clonotype. The chain has TRBV5-6 and TRBJ1-4; D possibly corresponds to TRBD1 (5 bases). The V end was cut by 4 bases, the J end by 0 bases, with 13 bases between. This CDR3 spans 16 amino acids. Germline lookup yields CDR1 SGHDT and CDR2 YYEEEE. The CDR3 DNA reads as TGTGCCAGCAGCACCGTTGACAGAGCAACTAATGAAAAACTGTTTTTT. The encoded protein is CASSTVDRATNEKLFF.

This clonotype was seen a handful of times. The chain recombines TRBV5-5 with TRBJ1-6, with D unresolved. V was clipped by 0 bases and J by 0 bases, with 10 bases between them. Looked up from germline, CDR1 is SGHKS and CDR2 is YYEKEE (reference sequence). The CDR3 consists of 17 residues. CDR3 protein: CASSLAGRSSYNSPLHF. In nucleotides, the CDR3 is TGTGCCAGCAGCTTGGCCGGTAGGAGCTCCTATAATTCACCCCTCCACTTT.

The chain links TRBV7-9 to TRBJ2-2; D is uncertain. Germline V gene lookup returns CDR1 SEHNR and CDR2 FQNEAQ (reference sequence). The V end was cut by 0 bases, the J end by 3 bases, with 11 bases between. This CDR3 region has 16 residues. The CDR3 spells CASSLAWLGYTGELFF. The CDR3 nucleotides read TGTGCCAGCAGCTTAGCGTGGCTAGGATACACCGGGGAGCTGTTTTTT.

In DNA, the CDR3 is TGCAGTGCTTTAAGAGGGGGCTACGAGCAGTACTTC. It is translated as CSALRGGYEQYF. The V call is TRBV20-1, the J call TRBJ2-7; perhaps TRBD1 as D (6 bases). This CDR3 contains 12 residues. With 5 bases removed from V and 3 bases from J, the gap between germline ends came to 11 bases. Germline V CDR1 and CDR2: DFQATT, SNEGSKA (reference sequence).

This clonotype has at least ten counts. The rearrangement links TRBV20-1 to TRBJ2-7; 8 nucleotides match TRBD1. The CDR3 consists of 17 residues. The J segment lost 6 bases and the V segment lost 1 base, leaving 17 bases of the junction unmatched. Germline V CDR1 and CDR2: DFQATT, SNEGSKA (reference sequence). CDR3 sequence reads: CSARVQGALSISREQYF. The CDR3 DNA reads as TGCAGTGCTAGAGTGCAGGGGGCTCTCTCCATTTCGCGCGAGCAGTACTTC.

This chain joins TRBV3-1 and TRBJ2-1; 8 bases are a match to TRBD1. Looked up from germline, CDR1 is LGHDT and CDR2 is YNNKEL (reference sequence). The CDR3 runs to 16 residues. The ends lost 3 bases at V and 6 bases at J; junction bases unmatched: 10. The CDR3 nucleotides are TGTGCCAGCAGCCACGGACAGGGAATACGTGTCAATGAGCAGTTCTTC. This codes for CASSHGQGIRVNEQFF.

This clonotype was observed at least ten times. V gene TRBV12-3 or TRBV12-4 combines with J gene TRBJ2-5, with D perhaps given as TRBD1 or TRBD2 (5 bases each). The CDR3 loop spans 15 amino acids. The germline V and J ends were trimmed by 7 bases and 2 bases, with 17 bases remaining between them. The CDR3 protein is CASTYEGTAQETQYF. In nucleotides, the CDR3 is TGTGCCAGCACCTACGAGGGGACGGCGCAAGAGACCCAGTACTTC.

This clonotype was picked up many times. The chain links TRBV3-1 to TRBJ2-4; D gene unclear. The V end was cut by 0 bases, the J end by 15 bases, with 12 bases between. Germline CDR1 reads LGHDT; CDR2 reads YNNKEL (reference sequence). The CDR3 has 12 residues. In DNA, the CDR3 is TGTGCCAGCAGCCAAGATACTGACCTCCGGTACTTC. This gives the protein CASSQDTDLRYF.

This chain connects TRBV27 to TRBJ1-6, with D perhaps matching TRBD1 (5 bases). This CDR3 has 16 amino acids. V lost 0 bases to trimming and J lost 7 bases, with 13 bases between them. CDR1 is MNHEY, CDR2 SMNVEV, per germline (reference sequence). CDR3 residues: CASSLSSRAQNSPLHF. DNA of the CDR3: TGTGCCAGCAGTTTATCGTCCAGGGCCCAAAATTCACCCCTCCACTTT.

This clonotype has a handful of counts. This chain connects TRBV20-1 to TRBJ2-7; TRBD1 agrees at 7 bases. Germline values: CDR1 DFQATT, CDR2 SNEGSKA (reference sequence). The CDR3 has 13 residues. Germline trimming cut 8 bases from V and 0 bases from J; bases unmatched to any gene: 7. The CDR3 sequence: CSTTGASSYEQYF. The CDR3 DNA sequence: TGCAGTACTACAGGGGCGAGCTCCTACGAGCAGTACTTC.

This clonotype appeared many times. The chain joins TRBV7-9 to TRBJ1-1; D ambiguous. The CDR3 extends over 12 amino acids. The germline gives CDR1 SEHNR, CDR2 FQNEAQ (reference sequence). V shed 4 bases and J shed 3 bases, with 6 bases lying between them. CDR3 nucleotides: TGTGCCAGCAGCTATGGGGACACTGAAGCTTTCTTT. This sequence encodes CASSYGDTEAFF.

This clonotype was counted a few times. The chain has TRBV11-2 and TRBJ1-4, with D maybe TRBD1 (5 bases). Trimming took 6 bases from V and 3 from J, leaving 14 bases between them. CDR1 is SGHAT and CDR2 is FQNNGV in the germline V gene. CDR3 size: 15 residues. CDR3 sequence: CASSRTGEANEKLFF. Here the CDR3 DNA reads TGTGCCAGCAGTCGTACGGGGGAAGCTAATGAAAAACTGTTTTTT.

The sample holds many counts of this clonotype. The J gene is TRBJ1-1, the V gene TRBV28; D is uncertain. The CDR3 length is 14 residues. Germline V gene sequence: CDR1 MDHEN, CDR2 SYDVKM. The ends were cut back, 6 bases at V and 0 bases at J, with 11 bases in the middle. The CDR3 bases are TGTGCCAGCAGCCTACAGTCCATGAACACTGAAGCTTTCTTT. It specifies CASSLQSMNTEAFF. Drawing the rest from reference TRBV28 and TRBJ1-1, the complete variable domain is DVKVTQSSRYLVKRTGEKVFLECVQDMDHENMFWYRQDPGLGLRLIYFSYDVKMKEKGDIPEGYSVSREKKERFSLILESASTNQTSMYLCASSLQSMNTEAFFGQGTRLTVV.

V and J are TRBV10-1 and TRBJ2-4; D possibly corresponds to TRBD2 (5 bases). CDR1 is WNHNN and CDR2 is SYGVQD in the germline V gene (reference sequence). The CDR3 sequence is 14 residues long. V was clipped by 6 bases and J by 7 bases, with 16 bases between them. CDR3 coding DNA: TGCGCCAGCAGCGCTGACACTGTAGCGAACATTCAGTACTTC. Translation gives CASSADTVANIQYF.

This clonotype appeared many times. This chain links TRBV10-3 with TRBJ2-1, with 11 bases matching TRBD1. V gave up 3 bases and J gave up 8 bases; unmatched junction bases: 9. In germline, CDR1 is ENHRY, CDR2 SYGVKD. The CDR3 covers 16 residues. The CDR3 DNA sequence: TGTGCCATCAGTGAACCCGCCGGACAGGGGGCTGATGAGCAGTTCTTC. It encodes CAISEPAGQGADEQFF.